This T cell receptor beta chain came from a study of blood T cell repertoires in COVID-19. This CDR3 has 15 residues. Looked up from germline, CDR1 is SGHTA and CDR2 is FQGNSA. V lost 1 base, J lost 1 base, and 1 base stayed unmatched. As originally analysed: Researchers report that nucleated cell counts were estimated from reference gene primer amplification. This table comes from immunoSEQ multiplex PCR, and its TCRdb copy is limited to in-frame clones, with some not included. Clone size and V and J calls were adopted from that table, with D and trimming inferred from the DNA. The repertoire includes roughly 280,000 clones, approximately 90% of them detected once, and about 2% sits in the top ten.

The chain uses TRBV7-2 and TRBJ1-2; 9 bases match TRBD1. The sequenced material came from peripheral blood. This receptor was obtained from a woman in her forties or fifties who had recovered from COVID-19. CDR3 sequence (DNA): TGTGCCAGCAGCTTAGACAGGGGGCATAACTATGGCTACACCTTC. This gives the protein CASSLDRGHNYGYTF. Filled out from reference TRBV7-2 and TRBJ1-2, the complete variable domain reads GAGVSQSPSNKVTEKGKDVELRCDPISGHTALYWYRQSLGQGLEFLIYFQGNSAPDKSGLPSDRFSAERTGGSVSTLTIQRTQQEDSAVYLCASSLDRGHNYGYTFGSGTRLTVV.